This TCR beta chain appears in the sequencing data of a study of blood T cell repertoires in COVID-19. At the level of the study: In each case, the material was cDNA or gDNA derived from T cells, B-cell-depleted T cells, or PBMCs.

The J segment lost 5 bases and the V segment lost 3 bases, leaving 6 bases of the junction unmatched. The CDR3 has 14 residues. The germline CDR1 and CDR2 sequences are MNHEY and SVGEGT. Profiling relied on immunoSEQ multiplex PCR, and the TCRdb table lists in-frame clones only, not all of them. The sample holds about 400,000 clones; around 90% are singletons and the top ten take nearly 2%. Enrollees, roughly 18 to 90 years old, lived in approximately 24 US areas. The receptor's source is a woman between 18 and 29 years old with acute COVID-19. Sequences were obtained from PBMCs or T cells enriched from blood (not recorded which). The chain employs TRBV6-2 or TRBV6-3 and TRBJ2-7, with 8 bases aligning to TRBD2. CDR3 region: CASSYQREFNEQYF. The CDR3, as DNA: TGTGCCAGCAGTTATCAGCGGGAGTTCAACGAGCAGTACTTC.